Detailed here is one T cell receptor (beta chain). This receptor's antigen is unknown. No quality values exist for individual bases; no much larger clone is one base distant. The data originate from a study of blood T cell repertoires in COVID-19 (dated by TCRdb to about 2020). Describing the broader study: ImmuneRACE Cohort 3 recovered participants were defined by two consecutive negative NP/OP PCR tests, healthcare professional clearance, or symptom resolution. The collaborator samples originated in the United States, Italy and Spain and spanned the acute and convalescent phases of COVID-19. The prospective study material was composed of cDNA or gDNA derived from T cells, B-cell-depleted T cells, or PBMCs. Subjects who had been exposed to COVID-19, were actively infected with it, or had recovered from it provided the deeply sampled blood TCRbeta repertoires that made up the dataset. The repertoires were released in a freely available public database intended as a resource for research on the immune response to SARS-CoV-2. The samples were drawn from two sources: the first 160 participants of the ongoing ImmuneRACE study, and 1,254 subjects contributed by 6 global collaborators. The sample metadata nearly always contained a de-identified subject ID, COVID-19 status, age in years and sex. HLA class I and class II types, where available, came from metadata supplied by the sample provider rather than from assay-based typing. On the study overall, not on this receptor specifically: How much clinical and demographic metadata was included differed by source and by participant, and the metadata was provided uncurated.

The immunoSEQ Assay, a bias-controlled multiplex PCR, was used to amplify TCRbeta CDR3 regions from genomic DNA. The authors' analysis ran thus. The number of nucleated cells in each sample was estimated from the amplification of reference gene primers within the assay. Sequence reads were collapsed and filtered to measure the absolute abundance of every unique TCRbeta CDR3 rearrangement. Productive Simpson clonality was computed per sample as the square root of Simpson's diversity index over productive rearrangements. Here the immuneACCESS table is served through TCRdb, limited to in-frame sequences with V and J called. Missing clones are a known gap in these copies; in checked studies unresolved V genes cover under half, and the rest lacks a known reason. V and J calls and clone size follow that table, whereas D and trimming were derived from the DNA. Present in this sample are about 210,000 clones, roughly 84% of which were seen just once. Around 7% of the sample belongs to the ten largest clones.

V sheds 4 bases and J sheds 8 bases, leaving 11 bases between their ends. Taken from the germline V gene, the CDR1 and CDR2 loops are SQVTM and ANQGSEA. The CDR3 starts with the cysteine, ends with the phenylalanine, and has 12 residues. Just the 36-base CDR3 DNA is kept, in frame starting at base 1. Enrolling through a virtual design, the prospective study's participants ranged in age from roughly 18 to 90 years and lived across roughly 24 United States geographic areas. In the prospective study, cohorts were assigned on the basis of participant-reported clinical history obtained from a screening survey and a study questionnaire. Each participant in the prospective study had whole blood, serum and a nasopharyngeal or oropharyngeal swab collected by mobile phlebotomists. Additional blood draws and questionnaires over an approximately 2-month period could optionally be provided by prospective study participants. Before DNA extraction, prospective study blood samples were shipped either frozen or at room temperature.

Input material: PBMCs or T cells enriched from blood (not recorded which). This sequence uses TRBV29-1 and TRBJ1-4, with no confidently assigned D gene. This TCR was sampled from a man aged 25 to 40 in a cohort exposed to, infected with or recovered from COVID-19 (not recorded which). The bases are TGCAGCGTTGGATGGGGAGACGAAAAACTGTTTTTT. It is translated as CSVGWGDEKLFF. The full variable domain, with segments outside the CDR3 supplied by the reference TRBV29-1 and TRBJ1-4 proteins, appears as SAVISQKPSRDICQRGTSLTIQCQVDSQVTMMFWYRQQPGQSLTLIATANQGSEATYESGFVIDKFPISRPNLTFSTLTVSNMSPEDSSIYLCSVGWGDEKLFFGSGTQLSVL.